A single sample is the source of the 3 T cell receptor beta chains below, sequenced in a study of shared clonotypes between healthy human individuals. Method: immunoSEQ multiplex PCR; TCRdb's copy keeps in-frame clones and lacks some. The sample includes about 1,500,000 clones, around 97% of them seen just once. Sequencing was performed on naive CD4+ T cells sorted from blood. As to subset: CD45RA+ positively selected. These receptors were collected from a man aged 30 to 45 in good health.

Worth noting for this clone: At the DNA level, this CDR3 is encoded by other sequences in the same sample as well. The rearrangement uses TRBV18 and TRBJ2-5; 12 nucleotides align to TRBD1. V lost 0 bases to trimming and J lost 4 bases; unmatched junction nucleotides: 3. Per germline, CDR1 KGHSH and CDR2 LQKENI. The CDR3 runs to 16 residues. As DNA, the CDR3 is TGTGCCAGCTCACCACCGGGGACAGGGGGCGGAGAGACCCAGTACTTC. The encoded protein is CASSPPGTGGGETQYF.

V is TRBV5-6 and J is TRBJ1-2; possible D gene TRBD1, 5 bases. The CDR3 runs to 13 residues. Germline lookup yields CDR1 SGHDT and CDR2 YYEEEE. Trimming shortened V by 4 bases and J by 9 bases, and 16 bases separated the two germline ends. CDR3 residues: CASSPTGVISYTF. The CDR3 DNA follows: TGTGCCAGCAGCCCCACAGGCGTTATTAGCTACACCTTC.

The V and J genes are TRBV4-2 and TRBJ2-1, with a weak D call TRBD2 (5 bases). Germline V lookup: CDR1 LGHNA, CDR2 YNFKEQ. Between the trimmed V and J ends, which lost 2 bases and 2 bases, there was a span of 16 bases. CDR3 length: 17 residues. CDR3 amino acids: CASSQPSAGHTYNEQFF. Written as DNA, the CDR3 is TGTGCCAGCAGCCAACCCTCTGCGGGTCACACCTACAATGAGCAGTTCTTC.